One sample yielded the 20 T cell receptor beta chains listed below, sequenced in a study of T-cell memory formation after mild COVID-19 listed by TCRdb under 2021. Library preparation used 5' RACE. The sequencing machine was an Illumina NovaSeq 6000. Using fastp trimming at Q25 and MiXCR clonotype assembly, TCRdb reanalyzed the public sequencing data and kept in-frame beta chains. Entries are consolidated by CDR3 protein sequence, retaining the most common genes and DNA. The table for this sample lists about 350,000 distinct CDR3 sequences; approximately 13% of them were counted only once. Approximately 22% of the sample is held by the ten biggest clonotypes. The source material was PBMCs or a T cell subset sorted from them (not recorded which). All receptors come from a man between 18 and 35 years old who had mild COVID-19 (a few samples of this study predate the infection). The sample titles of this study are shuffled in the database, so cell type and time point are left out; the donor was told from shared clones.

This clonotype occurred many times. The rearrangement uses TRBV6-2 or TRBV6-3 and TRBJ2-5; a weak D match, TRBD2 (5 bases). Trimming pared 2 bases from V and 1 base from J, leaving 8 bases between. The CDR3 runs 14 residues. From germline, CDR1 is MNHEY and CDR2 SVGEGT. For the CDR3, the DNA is TGTGCCAGCAGTTACGGAGGCAGCCAAGAGACCCAGTACTTC. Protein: CASSYGGSQETQYF.

The DNA of the CDR3 is TGTGCCAGCACCACTTGGGGGACAGGTGAAGCTTTCTTT. Amino acids: CASTTWGTGEAFF. The gene calls are TRBV27 and TRBJ1-1; 8 positions match TRBD1. This CDR3 is built from 13 residues. The V gene end was trimmed by 7 bases and the J gene end by 7 bases; junction bases not matched to a gene: 8. Germline CDR1 is MNHEY and CDR2 is SMNVEV (reference sequence).

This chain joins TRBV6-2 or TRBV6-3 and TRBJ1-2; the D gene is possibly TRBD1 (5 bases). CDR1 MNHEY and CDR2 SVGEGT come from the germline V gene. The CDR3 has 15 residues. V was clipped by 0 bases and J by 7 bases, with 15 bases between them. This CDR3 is CASSYSAGHPLGYTF. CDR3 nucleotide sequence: TGTGCCAGCAGTTACTCTGCGGGGCATCCCCTTGGCTACACCTTC.

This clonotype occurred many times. The CDR3: CASSLGALGTNEQFF. The DNA for the CDR3 is TGCGCCAGCAGCTTGGGGGCGTTAGGGACCAATGAGCAGTTCTTC. J is TRBJ2-1 and V is TRBV5-1; the D gene could be TRBD1 or TRBD2 (5 bases each). V lost 0 bases, J lost 6 bases, and 13 bases lay in between. Germline V gives CDR1 SGHRS, CDR2 YFSETQ. The CDR3 consists of 15 residues. Together with reference TRBV5-1 and TRBJ2-1, the CDR3 gives the full variable domain: KAGVTQTPRYLIKTRGQQVTLSCSPISGHRSVSWYQQTPGQGLQFLFEYFSETQRNKGNFPGRFSGRQFSNSRSEMNVSTLELGDSALYLCASSLGALGTNEQFFGPGTRLTVL.

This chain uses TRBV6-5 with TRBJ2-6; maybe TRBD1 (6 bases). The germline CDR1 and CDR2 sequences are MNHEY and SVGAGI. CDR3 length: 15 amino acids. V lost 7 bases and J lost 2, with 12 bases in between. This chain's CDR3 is CASNPTGPGANVLTF. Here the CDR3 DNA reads TGTGCCAGCAACCCAACAGGGCCTGGGGCCAACGTCCTGACTTTC.

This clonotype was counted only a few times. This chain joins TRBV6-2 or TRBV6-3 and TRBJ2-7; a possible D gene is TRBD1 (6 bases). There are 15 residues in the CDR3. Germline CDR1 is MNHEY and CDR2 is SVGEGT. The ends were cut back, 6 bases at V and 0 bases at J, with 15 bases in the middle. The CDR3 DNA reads TGTGCCAGCAGCCTCAGGGGAATCACCTCCTACGAGCAGTACGTC. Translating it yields CASSLRGITSYEQYV.

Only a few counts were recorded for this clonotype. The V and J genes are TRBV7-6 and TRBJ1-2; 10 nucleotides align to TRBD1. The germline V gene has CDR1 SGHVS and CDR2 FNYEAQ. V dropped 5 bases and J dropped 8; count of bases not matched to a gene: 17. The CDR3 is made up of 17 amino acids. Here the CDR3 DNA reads TGTGCCAGCAGCCCCTTTGACAGGGGGCTTGTAGTCGGAGGCTACACCTTC. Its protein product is CASSPFDRGLVVGGYTF.

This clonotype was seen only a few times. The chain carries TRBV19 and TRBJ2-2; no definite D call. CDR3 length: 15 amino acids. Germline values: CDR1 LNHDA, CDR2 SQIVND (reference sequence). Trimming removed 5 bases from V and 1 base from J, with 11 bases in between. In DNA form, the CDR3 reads TGTGCCAGTAGTCCCCGATGGGGGAACACCGGGGAGCTGTTTTTT. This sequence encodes CASSPRWGNTGELFF.

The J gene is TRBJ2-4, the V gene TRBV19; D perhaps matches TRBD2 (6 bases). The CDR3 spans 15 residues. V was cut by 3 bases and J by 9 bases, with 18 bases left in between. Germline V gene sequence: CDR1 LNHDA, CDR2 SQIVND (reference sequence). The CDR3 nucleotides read TGTGCCAGTAGTATCACAGCGGGCGCCGGGGGCATTCAGTACTTC. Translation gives CASSITAGAGGIQYF.

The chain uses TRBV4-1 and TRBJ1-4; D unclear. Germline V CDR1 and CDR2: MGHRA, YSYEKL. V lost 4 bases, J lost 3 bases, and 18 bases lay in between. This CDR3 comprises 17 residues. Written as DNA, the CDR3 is TGCGCCAGCAGCCCCATTAACAGACGGAACTCTAATGAAAAACTGTTTTTT. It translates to CASSPINRRNSNEKLFF.

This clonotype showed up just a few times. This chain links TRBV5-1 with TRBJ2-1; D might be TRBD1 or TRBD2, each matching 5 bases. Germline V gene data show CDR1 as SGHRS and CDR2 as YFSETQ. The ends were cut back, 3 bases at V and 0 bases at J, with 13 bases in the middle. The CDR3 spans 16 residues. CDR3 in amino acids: CASSWTGPSSYNEQFF. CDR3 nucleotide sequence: TGCGCCAGCAGCTGGACGGGGCCAAGCTCCTACAATGAGCAGTTCTTC. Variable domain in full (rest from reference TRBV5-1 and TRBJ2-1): KAGVTQTPRYLIKTRGQQVTLSCSPISGHRSVSWYQQTPGQGLQFLFEYFSETQRNKGNFPGRFSGRQFSNSRSEMNVSTLELGDSALYLCASSWTGPSSYNEQFFGPGTRLTVL.

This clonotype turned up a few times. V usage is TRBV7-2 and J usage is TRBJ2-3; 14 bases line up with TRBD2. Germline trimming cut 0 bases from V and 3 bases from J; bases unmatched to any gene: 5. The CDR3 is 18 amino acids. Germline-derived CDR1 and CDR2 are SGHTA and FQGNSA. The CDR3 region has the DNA TGTGCCAGCAGCTTAGCGCCGGGACTAGCGGGGGAGACAGATACGCAGTATTTT. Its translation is CASSLAPGLAGETDTQYF.

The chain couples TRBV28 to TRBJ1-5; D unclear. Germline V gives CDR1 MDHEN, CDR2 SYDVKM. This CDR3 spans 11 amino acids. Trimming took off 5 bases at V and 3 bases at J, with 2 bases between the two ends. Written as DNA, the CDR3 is TGTGCCAGCAGTATCAATCAGCCCCAGCATTTT. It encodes CASSINQPQHF. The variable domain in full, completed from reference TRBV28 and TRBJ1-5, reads DVKVTQSSRYLVKRTGEKVFLECVQDMDHENMFWYRQDPGLGLRLIYFSYDVKMKEKGDIPEGYSVSREKKERFSLILESASTNQTSMYLCASSINQPQHFGDGTRLSIL.

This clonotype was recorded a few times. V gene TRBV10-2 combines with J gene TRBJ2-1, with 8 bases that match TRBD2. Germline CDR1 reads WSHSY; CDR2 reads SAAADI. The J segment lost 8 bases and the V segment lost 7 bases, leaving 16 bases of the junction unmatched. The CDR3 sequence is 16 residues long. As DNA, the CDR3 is TGCGCCAGCAACCGTGTAGGAACGGGAGGGATCCATGAGCAGTTCTTC. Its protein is CASNRVGTGGIHEQFF.

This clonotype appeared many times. CDR3 amino acids: CASSLGTEAEQYV. CDR3 DNA sequence: TGTGCCAGCAGTCTGGGGACAGAGGCCGAGCAGTACGTC. The rearrangement uses TRBV12-3 or TRBV12-4 and TRBJ2-7, with TRBD1 identical over 7 bases. The CDR3 totals 13 residues. J gave up 6 bases and V 5 bases, and 7 bases lay outside the gene matches.

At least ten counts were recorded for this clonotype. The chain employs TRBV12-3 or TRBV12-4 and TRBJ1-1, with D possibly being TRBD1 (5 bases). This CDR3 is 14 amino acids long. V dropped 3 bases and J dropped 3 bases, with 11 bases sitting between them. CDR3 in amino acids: CASSFGGSDTEAFF. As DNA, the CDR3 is TGTGCCAGCAGTTTCGGGGGGTCGGACACTGAAGCTTTCTTT.

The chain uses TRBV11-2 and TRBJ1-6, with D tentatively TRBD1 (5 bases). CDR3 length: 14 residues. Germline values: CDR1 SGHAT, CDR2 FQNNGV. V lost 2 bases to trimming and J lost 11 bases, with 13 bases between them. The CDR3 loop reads CASSLTQGFAPLHF. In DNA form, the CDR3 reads TGTGCCAGCAGCTTAACCCAGGGCTTTGCACCCCTCCACTTT.

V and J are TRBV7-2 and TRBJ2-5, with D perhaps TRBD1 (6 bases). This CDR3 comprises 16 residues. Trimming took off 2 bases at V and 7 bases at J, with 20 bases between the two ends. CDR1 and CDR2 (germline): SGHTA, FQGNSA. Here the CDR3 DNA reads TGTGCCAGCAGCTTATTTGGGAACAGGGCCATCGGGACCCAGTACTTC. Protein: CASSLFGNRAIGTQYF.

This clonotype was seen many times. Written as DNA, the CDR3 is TGTGCCAGCAGAGAAACGGGTGATGGCTACACCTTC. Its translation is CASRETGDGYTF. The V gene is TRBV2, the J gene TRBJ1-2; D not certain. The CDR3 totals 12 residues. Trimming took 6 bases from V and 6 from J, leaving 11 bases between them. The germline gives CDR1 SNHLY, CDR2 FYNNEI.

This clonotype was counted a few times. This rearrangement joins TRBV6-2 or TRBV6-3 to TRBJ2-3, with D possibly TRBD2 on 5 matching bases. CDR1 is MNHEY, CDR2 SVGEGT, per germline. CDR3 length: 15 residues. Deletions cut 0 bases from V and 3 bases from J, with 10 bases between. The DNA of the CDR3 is TGTGCCAGCAGTTACTCGAGGGCCGGAACAGATACGCAGTATTTT. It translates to CASSYSRAGTDTQYF.